This TCR beta chain was recovered during a study of blood T cell repertoires in COVID-19. Study overall: Nucleic acid was either cDNA or gDNA, and it came from T cells, B-cell-depleted T cells, or PBMCs.

Measured with immunoSEQ multiplex PCR; TCRdb has only the in-frame clones, and not every one. In the table there are around 26,000 clones, around 88% of which are singletons. Material for sequencing was peripheral blood. This TCR was recovered from a human donor with active COVID-19. The donor label of this sample is uncertain.

CDR3 residues: CASSYAGTIYNEQFF. The CDR3 nucleotides are TGTGCCAGCAGTTACGCCGGGACAATCTACAATGAGCAGTTCTTC. The chain links TRBV6-2 or TRBV6-3 to TRBJ2-1, with a possible D match to TRBD1 (6 bases). V was trimmed by 2 bases and J by 3 bases, leaving 11 bases between them. Germline lookup yields CDR1 MNHEY and CDR2 SVGEGT. This CDR3 comprises 15 residues.